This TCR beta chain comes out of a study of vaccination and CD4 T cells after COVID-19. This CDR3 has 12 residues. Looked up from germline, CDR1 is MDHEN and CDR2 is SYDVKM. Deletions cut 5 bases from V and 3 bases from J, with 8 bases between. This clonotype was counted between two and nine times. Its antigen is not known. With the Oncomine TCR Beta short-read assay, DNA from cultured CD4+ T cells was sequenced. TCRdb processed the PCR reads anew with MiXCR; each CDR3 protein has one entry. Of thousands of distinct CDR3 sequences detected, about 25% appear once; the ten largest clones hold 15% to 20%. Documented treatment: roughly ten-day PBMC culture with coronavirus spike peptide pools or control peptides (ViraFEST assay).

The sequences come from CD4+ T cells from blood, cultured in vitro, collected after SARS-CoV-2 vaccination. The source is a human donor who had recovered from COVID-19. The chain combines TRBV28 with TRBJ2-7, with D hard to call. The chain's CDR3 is CASSLANYEQYF. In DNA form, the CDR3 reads TGTGCCAGCAGTCTGGCGAACTACGAGCAGTACTTC.